The clone carrying this T cell receptor beta chain was observed a handful of times. Between the trimmed V and J ends, which lost 3 bases and 3 bases, there was a span of 15 bases. This CDR3 region has 15 residues. The library targeted TCRbeta and was prepared with unique molecular identifiers. TCRdb redid the calling of the PCR reads with MiXCR, one entry per CDR3 protein. The data contain more than 550,000 distinct CDR3 sequences, about 11% of them singletons. The entry originates in a study of T-cell reconstitution after alpha-beta-depleted transplantation in children. The sample in question was PBMCs from the stem cell graft donor, obtained from the stem cell graft. The chain links TRBV12-3 or TRBV12-4 to TRBJ2-7; D unclear. The sequence was obtained from a human donor who donated a stem cell graft to a child with acute myeloid leukemia. The CDR3 bases are TGTGCCAGCAGTTTGCGGCCCCGGGCAGACTACGAGCAGTACTTC. Its protein product is CASSLRPRADYEQYF.